The rows below give T cell receptor beta chains drawn from one sample of a study of CD8 T cell repertoires and HIV-1 epitope variants. The protocol was immunoSEQ multiplex PCR, while the TCRdb copy is restricted to in-frame clones and leaves out a portion. The sample lists tens of thousands of clones, almost 75% seen once, with under 30% in the top ten. What was sequenced was uncultured baseline CD8+ T cells from peripheral blood mononuclear cells (PBMCs). These receptor sequences come from a male donor with HIV. CDR3s include the opening cysteine and the closing phenylalanine or tryptophan. D genes are given only for firm matches. Not every row has a clone size; where given, it reads once, few, many or a size class.

>few|TRBJ2-7|TRBV7-9|.
TGTGCCAGCAGCGACGGGACAACCTACGAGCAGTACTTC
CASSDGTTYEQYF
>.|TRBJ2-2|TRBV19|TRBD1
TGTGCCAGTAGCGGGACAGCCCTCCGAAGCACCGGGGAGCTGTTTTTT
CASSGTALRSTGELFF
>once|TRBJ2-5|TRBV5-8|.
TGTGCCAGCAGCTCCGCCGGGATAGATCAAGAGACCCAGTACTTC
CASSSAGIDQETQYF
>few|TRBJ1-2|TRBV6-1|TRBD1
TGTGCCAGCAGATCACAGGGGGCTTACGGCTACACCTTC
CASRSQGAYGYTF
>.|TRBJ2-7|TRBV6-5|TRBD1
TGTGCCAGCTGTCGGGACAGATCGAGGGAGCAGTACTTC
CASCRDRSREQYF
>.|TRBJ2-3|TRBV5-1|TRBD1
TGCGCCAGCAGCCCCGAGGGGGCACGGGATACGCAGTATTTT
CASSPEGARDTQYF
>.|TRBJ2-3|TRBV7-3|.
TGTGCCAGCAGCCCCGAGTTAACCACAGATACGCAGTATTTT
CASSPELTTDTQYF
>many|TRBJ1-5|TRBV27|.
TGTGCCAGCAGTTTAGGGCAGGGAACACAGCCCCAGCATTTT
CASSLGQGTQPQHF
>.|TRBJ1-4|TRBV5-5|.
TGTGCCAGCAGTTCTGTCAGAATCAATGAAAAACTGTTTTTT
CASSSVRINEKLFF
>.|TRBJ1-5|TRBV27|.
TGTGCCAGCAGTTCGGGAGTAGGGTATCTACATCAGCCCCAGCATTTT
CASSSGVGYLHQPQHF
>few|TRBJ1-1|TRBV7-2|.
TGTGCCAGCAGCGGTCAAGGGGGGATTAGCACTGAAGCTTTCTTT
CASSGQGGISTEAFF
>.|TRBJ2-1|TRBV29-1|TRBD1
TGCAGCGTCCGATGGACAGGGTCCGATGAGCAGTTCTTC
CSVRWTGSDEQFF
>.|TRBJ1-1|TRBV10-3|.
TGTGCCATCAGTGATCCGGGGCTGGACACTGAAGCTTTCTTT
CAISDPGLDTEAFF
>.|TRBJ1-1|TRBV29-1|.
TGCAGCGTCCCTGACAGGTTGAACACTGAAGCTTTCTTT
CSVPDRLNTEAFF
>.|TRBJ1-4|TRBV10-3|.
TGTGCCATCAGTGAGGCCGATCACTGGGGAAAACTGTTTTTT
CAISEADHWGKLFF
>.|TRBJ1-1|TRBV2|TRBD1
TGTGCCAGCTTAAGTTGGGACAGGGGGCTGAACACTGAAGCTTTCTTT
CASLSWDRGLNTEAFF
>.|TRBJ2-3|TRBV7-2|.
TGTGCCAGCAGTTTGACTAGCCGGGGGGCCCCAGATACGCAGTATTTT
CASSLTSRGAPDTQYF
>.|TRBJ2-7|TRBV15|.
TGTGCCACCAGCGGTGGGGGGGCGCGAGGGCAGTACTTC
CATSGGGARGQYF
>.|TRBJ1-2|TRBV11-2|TRBD1
TGTGCCAGCAGCTTAGCCAGGGGGCCCGGCTATGGCTACACCTTC
CASSLARGPGYGYTF
>.|TRBJ1-2|TRBV6-1|TRBD1
TGTGCCAGCAGTCGGCCGGGACAGCGGGATGGCTACACCTTC
CASSRPGQRDGYTF
>.|TRBJ2-6|TRBV2|.
TGTGCCAGCAGTGCCGGGACGACGGGGGCCAACGTCCTGACTTTC
CASSAGTTGANVLTF
>.|TRBJ2-1|TRBV6-6|.
TGTGCCAGCACCCCCCCGGGCGGAGGTGGGAACAATGAGCAGTTCTTC
CASTPPGGGGNNEQFF
>few|TRBJ1-2|TRBV6-1|TRBD1
TGTGCCAGCAGTGAGAATACAGGGGGCATCTTCGGCTACACCTTC
CASSENTGGIFGYTF
>.|TRBJ2-7|TRBV7-9|.
TGTGCCAGCGCAGAGGGGGACGAGCAGTACTTC
CASAEGDEQYF
>.|TRBJ1-6|TRBV6-6|TRBD1
TGTGCCAGCGGGGAGGGGACAGGGAATAATTCACCCCTCCACTTT
CASGEGTGNNSPLHF
>once|TRBJ1-4|TRBV19|.
TGTGCCAGTAGTATGGGTCCCGTATTGACAGCAACTAATGAAAAACTGTTTTTT
CASSMGPVLTATNEKLFF
>.|TRBJ1-2|TRBV29-1|.
TGCAGCGCCGAGGGGGATGGCTACACCTTC
CSAEGDGYTF